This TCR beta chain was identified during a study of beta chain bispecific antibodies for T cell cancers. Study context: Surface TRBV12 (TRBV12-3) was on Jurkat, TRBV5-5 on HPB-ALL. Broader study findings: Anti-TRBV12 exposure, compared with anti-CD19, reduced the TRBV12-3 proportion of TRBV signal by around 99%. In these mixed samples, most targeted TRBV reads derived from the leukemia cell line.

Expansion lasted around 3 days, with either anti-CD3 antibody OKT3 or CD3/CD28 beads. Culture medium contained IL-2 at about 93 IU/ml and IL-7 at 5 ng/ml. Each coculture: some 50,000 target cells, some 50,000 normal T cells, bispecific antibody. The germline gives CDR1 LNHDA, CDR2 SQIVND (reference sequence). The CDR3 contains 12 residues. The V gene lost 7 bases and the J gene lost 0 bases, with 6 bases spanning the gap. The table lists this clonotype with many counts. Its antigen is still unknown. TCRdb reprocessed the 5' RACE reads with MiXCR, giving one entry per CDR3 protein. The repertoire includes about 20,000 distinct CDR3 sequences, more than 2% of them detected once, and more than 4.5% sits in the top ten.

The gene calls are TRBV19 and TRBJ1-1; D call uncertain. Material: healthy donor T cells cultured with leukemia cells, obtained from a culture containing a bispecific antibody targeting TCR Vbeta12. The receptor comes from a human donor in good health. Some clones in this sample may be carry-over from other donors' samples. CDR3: CASKLMNTEAFF. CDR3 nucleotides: TGTGCCAGTAAATTGATGAACACTGAAGCTTTCTTT.